The source of this TCR beta chain is a study of monozygotic twins with inflammatory bowel disease. CDR3 length: 12 amino acids. TCRdb reprocessed the 5' RACE reads and keeps a single row for each CDR3 protein, giving no DNA. The sample holds some 400,000 distinct CDR3 sequences. The sequence derives from a human donor with ulcerative colitis or Crohn's disease, or a healthy co-twin of an affected twin (not recorded which). Sequenced: blood. This chain links TRBV12-3 or TRBV12-4 with TRBJ2-7; TCRdb's D gene call, TRBD1, goes unchecked for lack of DNA. The CDR3 sequence: CASSNQGNEQYF.